Included here is one TCR beta chain sequence, with context. The table lists this clone with a count of one. Its antigen is not yet known. No much larger clonotype is one base removed from it; base qualities were not supplied. CDR1 and CDR2 (KGHSH, LQKENI) derive from the germline V gene. V is pared back by 1 base and J by 10 bases, with 14 bases lying between the germline termini. Counted from cysteine to phenylalanine, this CDR3 has 14 amino acids. The read is trimmed to its CDR3 DNA, 42 bases read in frame from base 1. TCR CDR3 regions were amplified from genomic DNA by multiplex PCR using the deep immunoSEQ assay. Genomic DNA extracted from each cell subset was distributed evenly over all wells of several immunoSEQ 96-well plates, and each plate served as one replicate. For sorted subsets, each replicate PCR was loaded with 200 to 250 ng genomic DNA, equivalent to 30,000 or so T cell genomes. Purified libraries were quantified with a Qubit 3.0 fluorometer, sized on a Bioanalyzer 2100, and re-quantified with the KAPA Library Quantification kit. Each immunoSEQ 96-well plate was sequenced on its own single-read 150-cycle Illumina NextSeq 550 flow cell. Regarding the original processing steps: Because the immunoSEQ output included only junctional sequences and no quality scores, the filtering could not be the same as the filtering used for full-length reads. Sequences were annotated with PyIR, a Python wrapper for IgBLAST v1.9, using IMGT germline references to assign V/J genes and CDR3. Reads were filtered out if the reads had weak V/J assignments (E-value above 1e-6), no CDR3, stop codons, out-of-frame junctions, or ambiguous translated residues. V3J clonotypes were defined by identical inferred V gene, J gene, and CDR3 amino acid sequence. To compute the percentage overlap between repertoires, the number of shared unique clonotypes was divided by the size of the smaller repertoire. Richness of each repertoire was evaluated using RTK rarefaction, the Chao1 estimator, and Recon v2.1 estimates of unobserved clonotypes. Generation probabilities were computed with OLGA for all TCRbeta clonotypes obtained by the gDNA method from several donors. The clones in this table, taken by TCRdb from immuneACCESS, are in-frame only. Not every clone is retained; where verified, under half of the shortfall comes from an unresolved V gene, and the cause of the rest is unknown. V and J calls and clone size follow that table, whereas D and trimming were derived from the DNA. In all, the sample holds roughly 1.4 million clones, and around 98.5% of those were seen once. The ten largest account for roughly 0.36% of the sample.

The donors were healthy, HIV-negative adults with no recently reported acute infections or vaccinations. All donors were Caucasian adults living in Nashville, Tennessee, USA. CD4+ T cells were enriched through magnetic negative selection, after which naive cells were positively selected on CD45RA and the remaining negative fraction served as the memory subset. After blood collection by leukapheresis, PBMCs were isolated using Ficoll-Histopaque density gradient centrifugation and then cryopreserved in the vapor phase of liquid nitrogen. Analytical flow cytometry was used to check the purity and quantity of each magnetically sorted T cell population. Each sorted fraction had its genomic DNA isolated and then quantified by UV absorbance on a Nanodrop 2000c. This specimen belongs to a study of shared clonotypes between healthy human individuals (dated by TCRdb to the early 2020s). Notes on the research overall: Two women and three men aged 18 to 49 years were included in the cohort. Between about 0.8 and 9 billion PBMCs per donor were obtained by leukapheresis. Per donor, three plates each were used for CD4 naive and CD4 memory, two for CD8 naive, and one for CD8 memory. Different laboratories and diverse techniques were used to prepare libraries and sequence TCR repertoires, to increase sequencing depth and limit assay-specific biases. Blood TCR repertoires of about five healthy adults were deeply sequenced to estimate repertoire size and the extent of clonotype sharing between individuals. Beyond this particular receptor, the publication reports: Naive subsets generally had larger estimated clonotype richness than memory subsets did. Rarefaction of sorted-subset datasets indicated incomplete sequencing despite the large sequencing depth. Sampling was limited to blood, and TCR repertoires in tissue likely differ from TCR repertoires in blood. About 5% of naive CD4, around 4% of naive CD8, around 2.3% of memory CD4, and about 0.4% of memory CD8 clonotypes were shared across four donors. Compared with non-shared clonotypes, the clonotypes found in all four sorted-subset donors had higher generation probabilities. The genetic and exposure-history diversity represented was limited by the small number of donors. Based on pairwise subsampling, the degree of clonotype sharing among donors was expected to be affected by sequencing depth.

The receptor chain draws on TRBV18 and TRBJ1-5; no D gene can be assigned with confidence. The TCR sequence derives from a man aged 25 to 40 in good health. Sequenced material: naive CD4+ T cells sorted from blood. The cell subset or site label, read with the paper, signifies: CD45RA+ positively selected. The CDR3 sequence is CASSPRQAVDPQHF. DNA sequence: TGTGCCAGCTCACCACGGCAGGCGGTAGACCCCCAGCATTTT.